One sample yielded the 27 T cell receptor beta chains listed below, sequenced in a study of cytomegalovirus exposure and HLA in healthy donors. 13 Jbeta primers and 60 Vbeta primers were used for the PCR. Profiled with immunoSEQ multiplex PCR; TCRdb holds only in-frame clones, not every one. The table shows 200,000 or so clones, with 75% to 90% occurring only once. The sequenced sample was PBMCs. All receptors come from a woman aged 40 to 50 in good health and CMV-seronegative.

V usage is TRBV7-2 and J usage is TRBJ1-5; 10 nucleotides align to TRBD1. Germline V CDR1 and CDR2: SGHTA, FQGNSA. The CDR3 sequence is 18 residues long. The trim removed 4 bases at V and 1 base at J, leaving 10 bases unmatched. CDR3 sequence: CASSSLPRTGGSNQPQHF. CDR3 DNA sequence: TGTGCCAGCAGCTCACTCCCCCGGACAGGGGGAAGCAATCAGCCCCAGCATTTT.

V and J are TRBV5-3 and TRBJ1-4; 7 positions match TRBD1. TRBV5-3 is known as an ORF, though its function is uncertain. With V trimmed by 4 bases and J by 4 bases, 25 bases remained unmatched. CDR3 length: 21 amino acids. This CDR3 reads CARSAGQVAVGSRGFNEKLFF. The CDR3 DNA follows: TGTGCCAGAAGCGCTGGACAGGTCGCAGTAGGATCGAGGGGTTTTAATGAAAAACTGTTTTTT.

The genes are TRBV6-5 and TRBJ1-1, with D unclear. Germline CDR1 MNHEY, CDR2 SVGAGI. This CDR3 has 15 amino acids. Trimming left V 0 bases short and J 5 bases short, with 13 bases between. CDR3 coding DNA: TGTGCCAGCAGTTACTCTGGCGTAAGGAGGACTGAAGCTTTCTTT. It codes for CASSYSGVRRTEAFF.

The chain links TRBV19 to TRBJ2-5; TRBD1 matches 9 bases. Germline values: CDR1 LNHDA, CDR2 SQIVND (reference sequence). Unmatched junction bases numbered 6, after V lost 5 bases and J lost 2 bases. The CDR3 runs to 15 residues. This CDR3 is CASSPLGTGQETQYF. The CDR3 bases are TGTGCCAGTAGTCCCCTAGGGACAGGGCAAGAGACCCAGTACTTC.

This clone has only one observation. CDR3 nucleotide sequence: TGTGCCAGCAGCCCCACGGGAGTCGTCTACGAGCAGTACTTC. Translation gives CASSPTGVVYEQYF. This chain joins TRBV9 and TRBJ2-7, with D tentatively TRBD2 (6 bases). The germline gives CDR1 SGDLS, CDR2 YYNGEE. V gave up 4 bases and J gave up 3 bases, with 14 bases separating them. This CDR3 contains 14 residues.

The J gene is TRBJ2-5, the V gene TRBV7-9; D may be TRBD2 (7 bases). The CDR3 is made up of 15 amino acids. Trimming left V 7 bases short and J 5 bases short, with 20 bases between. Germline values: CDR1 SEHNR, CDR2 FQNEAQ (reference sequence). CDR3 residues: CASTPLGGPGETQYF. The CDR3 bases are TGTGCCAGCACCCCCCTGGGGGGGCCGGGGGAGACCCAGTACTTC.

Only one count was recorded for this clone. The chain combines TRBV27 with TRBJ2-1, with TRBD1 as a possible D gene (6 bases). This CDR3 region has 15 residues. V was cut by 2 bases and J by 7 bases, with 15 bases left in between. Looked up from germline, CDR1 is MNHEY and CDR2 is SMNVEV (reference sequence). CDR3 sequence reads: CASSLVGITGNEQFF. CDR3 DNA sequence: TGTGCCAGCAGTTTAGTGGGGATTACAGGGAATGAGCAGTTCTTC.

The CDR3 spells CASSFAGNEQFF. The DNA for the CDR3 is TGTGCCAGCAGCTTTGCGGGGAATGAGCAGTTCTTC. The gene calls are TRBV11-2 and TRBJ2-1; the D gene is possibly TRBD2 (6 bases). V gave up 3 bases and J gave up 7 bases, with 7 bases separating them. Germline CDR1 and CDR2: SGHAT and FQNNGV. The CDR3 covers 12 residues.

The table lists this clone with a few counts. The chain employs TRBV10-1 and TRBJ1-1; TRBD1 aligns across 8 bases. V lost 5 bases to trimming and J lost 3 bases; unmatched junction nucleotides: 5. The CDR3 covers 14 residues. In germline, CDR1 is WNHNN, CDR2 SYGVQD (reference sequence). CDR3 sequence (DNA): TGCGCCAGCAGTCCGGGACAGGACTACACTGAAGCTTTCTTT. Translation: CASSPGQDYTEAFF.

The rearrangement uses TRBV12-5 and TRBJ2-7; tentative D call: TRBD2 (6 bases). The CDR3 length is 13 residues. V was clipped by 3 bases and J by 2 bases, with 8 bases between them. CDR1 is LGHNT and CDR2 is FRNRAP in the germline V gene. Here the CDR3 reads CASGLGGTYEQYF. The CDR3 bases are TGTGCTAGTGGTTTAGGCGGGACCTACGAGCAGTACTTC.

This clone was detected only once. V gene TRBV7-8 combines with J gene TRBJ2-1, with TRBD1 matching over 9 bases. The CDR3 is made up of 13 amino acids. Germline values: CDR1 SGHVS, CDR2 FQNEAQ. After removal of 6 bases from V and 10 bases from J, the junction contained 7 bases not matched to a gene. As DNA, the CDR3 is TGTGCCAGCAGTGTACAGGGGGCGGGGGAGCAGTTCTTC. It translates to CASSVQGAGEQFF.

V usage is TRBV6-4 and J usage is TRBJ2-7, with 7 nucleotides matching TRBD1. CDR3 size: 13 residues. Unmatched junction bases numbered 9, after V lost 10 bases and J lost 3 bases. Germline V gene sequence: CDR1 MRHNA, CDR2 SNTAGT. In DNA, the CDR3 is TGTGCCACCAAACAGGGGCCCCGCTACGAGCAGTACTTC. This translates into CATKQGPRYEQYF.

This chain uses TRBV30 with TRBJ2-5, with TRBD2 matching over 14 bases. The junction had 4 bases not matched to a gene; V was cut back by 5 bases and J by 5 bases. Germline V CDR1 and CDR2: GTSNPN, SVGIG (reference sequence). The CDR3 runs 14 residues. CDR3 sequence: CAWQGTSGSETQYF. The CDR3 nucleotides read TGTGCCTGGCAGGGGACTAGCGGGAGTGAGACCCAGTACTTC.

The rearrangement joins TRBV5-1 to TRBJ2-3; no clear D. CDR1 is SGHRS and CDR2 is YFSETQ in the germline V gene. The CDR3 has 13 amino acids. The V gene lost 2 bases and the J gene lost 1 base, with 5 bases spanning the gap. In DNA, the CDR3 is TGCGCCAGCAGCTTTCAGGGCACAGATACGCAGTATTTT. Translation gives CASSFQGTDTQYF. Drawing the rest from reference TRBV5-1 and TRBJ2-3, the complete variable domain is KAGVTQTPRYLIKTRGQQVTLSCSPISGHRSVSWYQQTPGQGLQFLFEYFSETQRNKGNFPGRFSGRQFSNSRSEMNVSTLELGDSALYLCASSFQGTDTQYFGPGTRLTVL.

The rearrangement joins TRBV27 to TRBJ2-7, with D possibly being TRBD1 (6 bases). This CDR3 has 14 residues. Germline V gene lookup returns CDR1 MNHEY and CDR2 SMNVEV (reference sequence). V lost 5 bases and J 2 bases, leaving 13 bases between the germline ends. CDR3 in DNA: TGTGCCAGCAGTCCCCAGGGGACCCCCTACGAGCAGTACTTC. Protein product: CASSPQGTPYEQYF.

The CDR3 DNA follows: TGCAGTGCTAGGGGACTCGGGCCCCAGCATTTT. This sequence encodes CSARGLGPQHF. The chain recombines TRBV20-1 with TRBJ1-5, with D perhaps TRBD1 (5 bases). Trimming removed 3 bases at V and 9 bases at J, with 9 bases between. Germline CDR1 is DFQATT and CDR2 is SNEGSKA (reference sequence). The CDR3 has 11 residues.

CDR3 loop: CASRLKEGLDTGELFF. As DNA, the CDR3 is TGTGCCAGCAGACTGAAGGAGGGGCTGGACACCGGGGAGCTGTTTTTT. The chain employs TRBV7-9 and TRBJ2-2; a weak D match, TRBD2 (6 bases). The CDR3 length is 16 residues. V shed 6 bases and J shed 3 bases, with 17 bases lying between them. Germline V lookup: CDR1 SEHNR, CDR2 FQNEAQ (reference sequence).

CDR3 nucleotides: TGTGCCAGCAGCCCGCGGACTAGCGGGAGCGTCCACGAGCAGTACTTC. Translation: CASSPRTSGSVHEQYF. The J gene is TRBJ2-7, the V gene TRBV11-3, with 13 nucleotides matching TRBD2. The CDR3 sequence is 16 residues long. Germline V CDR1 and CDR2: SGHNT, YENEEA. The V gene end was trimmed by 5 bases and the J gene end by 5 bases; junction bases not matched to a gene: 9.

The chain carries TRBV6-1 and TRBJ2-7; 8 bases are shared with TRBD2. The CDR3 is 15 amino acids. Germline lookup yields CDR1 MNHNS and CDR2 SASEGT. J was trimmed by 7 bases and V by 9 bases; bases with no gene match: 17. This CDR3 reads CASSRGGTPGVEQYF. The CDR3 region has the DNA TGTGCCAGTAGTCGGGGGGGGACCCCTGGGGTGGAGCAGTACTTC.

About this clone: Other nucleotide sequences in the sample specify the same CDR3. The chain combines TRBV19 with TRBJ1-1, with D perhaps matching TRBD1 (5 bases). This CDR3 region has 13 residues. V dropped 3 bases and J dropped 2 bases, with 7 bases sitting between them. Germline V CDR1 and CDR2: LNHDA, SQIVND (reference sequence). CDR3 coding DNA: TGTGCCAGTAGTATTCAGGGTAACACTGAAGCTTTCTTT. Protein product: CASSIQGNTEAFF.

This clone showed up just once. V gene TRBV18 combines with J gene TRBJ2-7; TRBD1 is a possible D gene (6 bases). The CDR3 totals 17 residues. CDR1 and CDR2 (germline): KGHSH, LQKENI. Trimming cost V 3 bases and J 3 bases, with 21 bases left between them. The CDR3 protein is CASSPGTGHLSIYEQYF. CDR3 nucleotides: TGTGCCAGCTCACCCGGGACGGGACACCTATCGATCTACGAGCAGTACTTC. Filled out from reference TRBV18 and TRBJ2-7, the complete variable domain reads NAGVMQNPRHLVRRRGQEARLRCSPMKGHSHVYWYRQLPEEGLKFMVYLQKENIIDESGMPKERFSAEFPKEGPSILRIQQVVRGDSAAYFCASSPGTGHLSIYEQYFGPGTRLTVT.

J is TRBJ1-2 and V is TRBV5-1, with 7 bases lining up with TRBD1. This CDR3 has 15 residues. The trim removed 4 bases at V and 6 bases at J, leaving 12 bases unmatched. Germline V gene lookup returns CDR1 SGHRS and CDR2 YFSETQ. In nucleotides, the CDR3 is TGCGCCAGCAGCACCCGACAGGGCCCCTTGGATGGCTACACCTTC. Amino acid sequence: CASSTRQGPLDGYTF.

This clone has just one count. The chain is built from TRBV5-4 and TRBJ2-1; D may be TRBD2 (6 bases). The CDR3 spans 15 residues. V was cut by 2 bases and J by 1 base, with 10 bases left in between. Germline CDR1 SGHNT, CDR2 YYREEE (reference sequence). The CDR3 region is CASSLQLASYNEQFF. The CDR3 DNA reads TGTGCCAGCAGCTTACAACTAGCATCCTACAATGAGCAGTTCTTC.

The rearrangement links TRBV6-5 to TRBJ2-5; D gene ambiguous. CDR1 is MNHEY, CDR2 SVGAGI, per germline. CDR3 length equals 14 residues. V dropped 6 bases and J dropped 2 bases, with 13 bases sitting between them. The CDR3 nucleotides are TGTGCCAGCAGCCAGTCGGTCAGGCAAGAGACCCAGTACTTC. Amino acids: CASSQSVRQETQYF.

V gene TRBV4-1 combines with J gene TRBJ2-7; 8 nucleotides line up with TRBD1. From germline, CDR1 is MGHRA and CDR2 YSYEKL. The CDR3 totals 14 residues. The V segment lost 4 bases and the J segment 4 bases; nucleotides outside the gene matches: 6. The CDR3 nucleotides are TGCGCCAGCAGCCCCGGGACAGGAACTTACGAGCAGTACTTC. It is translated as CASSPGTGTYEQYF.

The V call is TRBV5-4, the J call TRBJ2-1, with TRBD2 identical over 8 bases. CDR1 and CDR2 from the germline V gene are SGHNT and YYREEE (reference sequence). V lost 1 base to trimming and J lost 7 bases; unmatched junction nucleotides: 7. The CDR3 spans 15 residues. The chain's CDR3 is CASSLFSGRLNEQFF. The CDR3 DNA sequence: TGTGCCAGCAGCTTGTTCAGCGGGAGACTTAATGAGCAGTTCTTC.

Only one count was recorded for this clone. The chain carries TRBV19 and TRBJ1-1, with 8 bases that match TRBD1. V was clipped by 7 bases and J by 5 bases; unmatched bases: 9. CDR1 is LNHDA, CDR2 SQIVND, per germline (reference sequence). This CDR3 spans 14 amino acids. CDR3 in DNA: TGTGCCAGTAAAATTGGACAGGGTCGAACTGAAGCTTTCTTT. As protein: CASKIGQGRTEAFF.